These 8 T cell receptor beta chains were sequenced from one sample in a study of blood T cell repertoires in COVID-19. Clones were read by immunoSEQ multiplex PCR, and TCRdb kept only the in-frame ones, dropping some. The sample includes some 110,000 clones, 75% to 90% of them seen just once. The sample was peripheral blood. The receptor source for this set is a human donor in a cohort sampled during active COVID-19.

CDR3 in DNA: TGTGCCAGCAGTTTACTAGCGGGAGGCTTAGAGACCCAGTACTTC. This codes for CASSLLAGGLETQYF. The chain employs TRBV28 and TRBJ2-5; 11 bases are a match to TRBD2. The CDR3 consists of 15 residues. The germline V gene encodes CDR1 MDHEN and CDR2 SYDVKM. V lost 2 bases, J lost 4 bases, and 3 bases stayed unmatched.

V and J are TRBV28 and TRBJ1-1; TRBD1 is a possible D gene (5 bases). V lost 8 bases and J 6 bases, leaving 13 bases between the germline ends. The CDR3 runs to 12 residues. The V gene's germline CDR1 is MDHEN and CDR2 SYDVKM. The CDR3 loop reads CASVQGIAEAFF. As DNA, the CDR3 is TGTGCCAGCGTGCAGGGAATAGCTGAAGCTTTCTTT. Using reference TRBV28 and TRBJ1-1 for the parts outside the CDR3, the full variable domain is DVKVTQSSRYLVKRTGEKVFLECVQDMDHENMFWYRQDPGLGLRLIYFSYDVKMKEKGDIPEGYSVSREKKERFSLILESASTNQTSMYLCASVQGIAEAFFGQGTRLTVV.

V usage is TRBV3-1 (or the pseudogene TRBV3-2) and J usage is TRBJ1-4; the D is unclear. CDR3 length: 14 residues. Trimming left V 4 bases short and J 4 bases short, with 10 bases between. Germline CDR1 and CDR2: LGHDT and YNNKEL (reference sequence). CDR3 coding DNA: TGTGCCAGCAGCCTCCAGTCAATTAATGAAAAACTGTTTTTT. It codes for CASSLQSINEKLFF.

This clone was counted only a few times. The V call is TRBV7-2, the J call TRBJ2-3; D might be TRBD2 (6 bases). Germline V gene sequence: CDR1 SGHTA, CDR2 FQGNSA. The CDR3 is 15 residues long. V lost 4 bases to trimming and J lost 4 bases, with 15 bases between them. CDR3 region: CASSWAGGGSDTQYF. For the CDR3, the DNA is TGTGCCAGCAGCTGGGCCGGGGGAGGTTCAGATACGCAGTATTTT.

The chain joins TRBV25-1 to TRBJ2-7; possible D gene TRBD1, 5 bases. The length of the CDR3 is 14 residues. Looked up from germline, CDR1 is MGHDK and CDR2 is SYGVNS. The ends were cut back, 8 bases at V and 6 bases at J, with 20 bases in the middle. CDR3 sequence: CASGHRTGLSEQYF. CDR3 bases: TGTGCCAGCGGACACCGGACGGGTCTCAGCGAGCAGTACTTC.

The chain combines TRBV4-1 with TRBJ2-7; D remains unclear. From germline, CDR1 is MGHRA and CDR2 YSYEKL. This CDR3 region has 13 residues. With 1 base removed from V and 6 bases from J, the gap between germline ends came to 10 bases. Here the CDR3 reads CASSQGPPLEQYF. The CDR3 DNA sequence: TGCGCCAGCAGCCAAGGTCCCCCCCTCGAGCAGTACTTC.

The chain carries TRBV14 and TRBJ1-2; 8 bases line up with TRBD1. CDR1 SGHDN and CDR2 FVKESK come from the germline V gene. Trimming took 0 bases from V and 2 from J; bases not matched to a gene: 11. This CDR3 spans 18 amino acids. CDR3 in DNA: TGTGCCAGCAGCCAAGATTCGTCTGGCAGGGGGCGGAACTATGGCTACACCTTC. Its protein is CASSQDSSGRGRNYGYTF. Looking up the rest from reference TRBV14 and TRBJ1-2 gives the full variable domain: EAGVTQFPSHSVIEKGQTVTLRCDPISGHDNLYWYRRVMGKEIKFLLHFVKESKQDESGMPNNRFLAERTGGTYSTLKVQPAELEDSGVYFCASSQDSSGRGRNYGYTFGSGTRLTVV.

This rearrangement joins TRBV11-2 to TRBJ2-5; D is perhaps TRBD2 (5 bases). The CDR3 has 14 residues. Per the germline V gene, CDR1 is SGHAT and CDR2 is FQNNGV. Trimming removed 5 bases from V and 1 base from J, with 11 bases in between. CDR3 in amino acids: CASSIGLTQETQYF. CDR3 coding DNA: TGTGCCAGCAGCATAGGACTGACCCAAGAGACCCAGTACTTC.